Below are 5 T cell receptor beta chains sequenced from a single sample in a study of T-cell memory formation after mild COVID-19. TCRdb passed the 5' RACE reads through MiXCR, listing each CDR3 protein once. Of about 270,000 distinct CDR3 sequences in the sample, about a sixth were seen once. Sequenced sample: PBMCs or a T cell subset sorted from them (not recorded which). All receptors come from a man younger than 30 who had mild COVID-19 (a few samples of this study predate the infection). Cell type and time point are not known.

V usage is TRBV25-1 and J usage is TRBJ2-3; D call uncertain. Germline-derived CDR1 and CDR2 are MGHDK and SYGVNS. The CDR3 has 13 residues. V was cut by 2 bases and J by 5 bases, with 8 bases left in between. The CDR3 is CASSEGRRDTQYF. DNA of the CDR3: TGTGCCAGCAGTGAAGGACGGAGAGATACGCAGTATTTT.

In its sample, this clonotype was seen a few times. The chain is built from TRBV7-2 and TRBJ2-2; D is ambiguous. V was shortened by 4 bases and J by 0 bases, with 9 bases between the two germline ends. CDR1 is SGHTA, CDR2 FQGNSA, per germline. The CDR3 length is 15 residues. The chain's CDR3 is CASSWTLTNTGELFF. The CDR3 DNA follows: TGTGCCAGCAGCTGGACGCTTACGAACACCGGGGAGCTGTTTTTT.

The chain recombines TRBV6-5 with TRBJ2-7; possible D gene TRBD1, 6 bases. Germline V CDR1 and CDR2: MNHEY, SVGAGI. This CDR3 is built from 14 residues. The CDR3 region is CASRYSAGDYEQYV. CDR3 in DNA: TGTGCCAGCAGGTACTCCGCAGGGGACTACGAGCAGTACGTC.

There are many counts of this clonotype. This chain connects TRBV5-1 to TRBJ2-5, with TRBD2 as a possible D gene (5 bases). V gave up 0 bases and J gave up 3 bases, with 6 bases separating them. Germline values: CDR1 SGHRS, CDR2 YFSETQ. The CDR3 sequence is 13 residues long. CDR3 amino acids: CASSLDGEETQYF. CDR3 nucleotide sequence: TGCGCCAGCAGCTTGGACGGGGAAGAGACCCAGTACTTC.

This clonotype was counted a few times. The chain links TRBV2 to TRBJ2-1, with 9 bases identical to TRBD2. With V trimmed by 8 bases and J by 7 bases, 6 bases remained unmatched. The CDR3 extends over 13 amino acids. Germline V CDR1 and CDR2: SNHLY, FYNNEI. CDR3 residues: CASGRGGRNEQFF. The CDR3 DNA reads as TGTGCCAGCGGGCGGGGGGGCCGGAATGAGCAGTTCTTC.